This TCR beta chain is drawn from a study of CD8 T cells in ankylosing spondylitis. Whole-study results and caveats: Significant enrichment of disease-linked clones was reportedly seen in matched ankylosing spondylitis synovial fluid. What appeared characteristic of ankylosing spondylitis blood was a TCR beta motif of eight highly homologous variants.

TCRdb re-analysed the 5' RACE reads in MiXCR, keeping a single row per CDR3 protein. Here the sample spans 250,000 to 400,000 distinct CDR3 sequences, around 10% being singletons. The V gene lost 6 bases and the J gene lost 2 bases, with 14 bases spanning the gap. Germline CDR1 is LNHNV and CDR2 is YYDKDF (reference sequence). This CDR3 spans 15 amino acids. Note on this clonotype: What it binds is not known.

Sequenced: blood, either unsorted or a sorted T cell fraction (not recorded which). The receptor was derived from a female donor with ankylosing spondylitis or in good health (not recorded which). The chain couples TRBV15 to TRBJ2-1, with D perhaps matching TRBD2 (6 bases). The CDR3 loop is CATSRDLSPYNEQFF. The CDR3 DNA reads TGTGCCACCAGTCGGGACTTGTCCCCCTACAATGAGCAGTTCTTC. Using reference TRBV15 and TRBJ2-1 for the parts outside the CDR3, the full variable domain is DAMVIQNPRYQVTQFGKPVTLSCSQTLNHNVMYWYQQKSSQAPKLLFHYYDKDFNNEADTPDNFQSRRPNTSFCFLDIRSPGLGDTAMYLCATSRDLSPYNEQFFGPGTRLTVL.